This T cell receptor beta chain originates from a study of early T cells in non-severe SARS-CoV-2 infection. Study-wide background: Unpaired chains resulted from sequencing bulk RNA of unsorted whole blood.

This clonotype showed up many times. MiXCR was run by TCRdb on the 5' RACE reads, yielding one entry per CDR3 protein. The sample shows roughly 110,000 distinct CDR3 sequences, 11% of them seen only once. Trimming took off 8 bases at V and 0 bases at J, with 7 bases between the two ends. The germline V gene encodes CDR1 MNHEY and CDR2 SVGEGT. The CDR3 covers 13 residues. V usage is TRBV6-2 or TRBV6-3 and J usage is TRBJ2-2; no firm D call. What was sequenced was whole blood. The receptor comes from an adult who was a healthcare worker with PCR-confirmed SARS-CoV-2 infection or an uninfected control (not recorded which). As DNA, the CDR3 is TGTGCCAGCGGGGTCCCGAACACCGGGGAGCTGTTTTTT. It encodes CASGVPNTGELFF.